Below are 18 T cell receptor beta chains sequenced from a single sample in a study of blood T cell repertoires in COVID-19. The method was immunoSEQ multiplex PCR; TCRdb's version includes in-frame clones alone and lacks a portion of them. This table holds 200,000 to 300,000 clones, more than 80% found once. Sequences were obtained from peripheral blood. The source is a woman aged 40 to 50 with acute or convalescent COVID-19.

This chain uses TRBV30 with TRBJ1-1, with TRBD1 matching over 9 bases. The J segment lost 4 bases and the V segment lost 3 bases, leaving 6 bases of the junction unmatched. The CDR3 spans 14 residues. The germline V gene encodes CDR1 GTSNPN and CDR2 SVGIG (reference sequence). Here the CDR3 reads CAWRTGGWSTEAFF. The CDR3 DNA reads TGTGCCTGGAGGACAGGGGGATGGAGCACTGAAGCTTTCTTT.

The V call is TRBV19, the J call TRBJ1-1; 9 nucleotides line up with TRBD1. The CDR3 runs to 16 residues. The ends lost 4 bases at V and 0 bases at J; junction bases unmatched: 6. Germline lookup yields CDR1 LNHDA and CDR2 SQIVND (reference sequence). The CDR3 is CASSNRGRRLNTEAFF. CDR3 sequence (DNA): TGTGCCAGTAGTAACAGGGGGCGCCGGCTGAACACTGAAGCTTTCTTT.

Here the CDR3 DNA reads TGCAGCGTATCGATAACGGGGGGGGAGCTGTTTTTT. It is translated as CSVSITGGELFF. This chain links TRBV29-1 with TRBJ2-2, with D perhaps TRBD2 (5 bases). The germline V gene has CDR1 SQVTM and CDR2 ANQGSEA. V lost 6 bases and J lost 8, with 13 bases in between. The CDR3 consists of 12 residues.

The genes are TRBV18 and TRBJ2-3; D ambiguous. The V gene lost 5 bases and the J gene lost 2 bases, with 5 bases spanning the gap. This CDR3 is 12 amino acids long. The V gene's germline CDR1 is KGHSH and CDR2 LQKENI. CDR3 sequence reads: CASSSNTDTQYF. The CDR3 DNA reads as TGTGCCAGCTCATCCAACACAGATACGCAGTATTTT.

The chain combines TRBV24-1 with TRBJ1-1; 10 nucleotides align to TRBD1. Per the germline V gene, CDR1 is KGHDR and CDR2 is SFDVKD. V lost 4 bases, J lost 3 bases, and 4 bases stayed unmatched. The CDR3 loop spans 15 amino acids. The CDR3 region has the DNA TGTGCCACCAGTGACCACGGACAGGGGGACACTGAAGCTTTCTTT. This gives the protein CATSDHGQGDTEAFF.

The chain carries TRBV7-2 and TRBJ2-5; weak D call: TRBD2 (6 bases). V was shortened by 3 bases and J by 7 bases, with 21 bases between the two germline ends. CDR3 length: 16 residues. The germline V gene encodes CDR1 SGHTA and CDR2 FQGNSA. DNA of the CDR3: TGTGCCAGCAGCTTTCTCCCGACTAGAACCCCCCCGACCCAGTACTTC. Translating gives CASSFLPTRTPPTQYF.

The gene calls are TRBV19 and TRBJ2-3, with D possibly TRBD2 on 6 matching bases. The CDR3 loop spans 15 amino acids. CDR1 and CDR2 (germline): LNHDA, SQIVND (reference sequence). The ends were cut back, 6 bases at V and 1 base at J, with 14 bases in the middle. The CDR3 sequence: CASSRRGGGTDTQYF. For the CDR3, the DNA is TGTGCCAGTAGCCGGAGGGGCGGGGGCACAGATACGCAGTATTTT.

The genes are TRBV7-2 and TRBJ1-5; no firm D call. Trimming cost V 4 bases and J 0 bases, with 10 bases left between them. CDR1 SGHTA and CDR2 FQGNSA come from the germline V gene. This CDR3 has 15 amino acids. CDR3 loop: CASSSSRYSNQPQHF. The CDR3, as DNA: TGTGCCAGCAGCTCAAGCCGCTATAGCAATCAGCCCCAGCATTTT.

The CDR3 region is CASSISGAHNEQFF. In nucleotides, the CDR3 is TGTGCCAGCAGCATTAGCGGTGCACACAATGAGCAGTTCTTC. This sequence joins TRBV3-1 (or the pseudogene TRBV3-2) and TRBJ2-1; weak D call: TRBD2 (6 bases). This CDR3 contains 14 residues. V shed 5 bases and J shed 5 bases, with 13 bases lying between them. Germline V lookup: CDR1 LGHDT, CDR2 YNNKEL (reference sequence).

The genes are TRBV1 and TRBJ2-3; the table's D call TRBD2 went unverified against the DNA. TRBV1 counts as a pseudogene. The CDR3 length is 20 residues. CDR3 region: CTSSQDRRLAGGRSTDTQYF. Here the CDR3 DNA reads TGCACCAGCAGCCAAGATAGGAGACTAGCGGGGGGGAGAAGCACAGATACGCAGTATTTT.

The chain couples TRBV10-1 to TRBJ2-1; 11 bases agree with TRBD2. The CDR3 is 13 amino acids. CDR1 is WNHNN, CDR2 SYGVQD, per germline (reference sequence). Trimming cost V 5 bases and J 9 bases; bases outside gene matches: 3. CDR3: CASSTLAGGEQFF. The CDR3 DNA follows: TGCGCCAGCAGTACCCTAGCGGGGGGTGAGCAGTTCTTC.

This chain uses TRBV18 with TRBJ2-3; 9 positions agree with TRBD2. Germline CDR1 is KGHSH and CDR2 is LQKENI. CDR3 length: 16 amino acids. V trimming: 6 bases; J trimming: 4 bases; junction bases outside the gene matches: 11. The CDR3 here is CASSPRGSGGSDTQYF. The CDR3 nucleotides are TGTGCCAGCTCCCCTCGAGGTAGCGGGGGATCAGATACGCAGTATTTT.

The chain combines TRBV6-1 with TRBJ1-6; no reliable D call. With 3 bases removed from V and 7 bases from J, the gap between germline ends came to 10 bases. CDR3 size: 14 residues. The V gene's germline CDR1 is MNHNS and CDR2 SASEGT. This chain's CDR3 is CASSDISRNSPLHF. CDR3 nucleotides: TGTGCCAGCAGTGACATCTCCCGGAATTCACCCCTCCACTTT.

The CDR3 here is CASSYSIRGGTGELFF. The DNA for the CDR3 is TGTGCCAGCAGTTACTCGATCAGGGGTGGCACCGGGGAGCTGTTTTTT. V usage is TRBV6-5 and J usage is TRBJ2-2, with TRBD1 as a possible D gene (6 bases). The CDR3 contains 16 residues. Germline V gene data show CDR1 as MNHEY and CDR2 as SVGAGI. V lost 0 bases to trimming and J lost 4 bases, with 12 bases between them.

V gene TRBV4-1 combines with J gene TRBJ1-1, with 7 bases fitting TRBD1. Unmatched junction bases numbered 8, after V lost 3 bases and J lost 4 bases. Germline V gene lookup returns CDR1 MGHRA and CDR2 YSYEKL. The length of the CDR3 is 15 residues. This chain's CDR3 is CASSHPTGSITEAFF. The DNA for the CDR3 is TGCGCCAGCAGCCACCCGACAGGGTCGATCACTGAAGCTTTCTTT.

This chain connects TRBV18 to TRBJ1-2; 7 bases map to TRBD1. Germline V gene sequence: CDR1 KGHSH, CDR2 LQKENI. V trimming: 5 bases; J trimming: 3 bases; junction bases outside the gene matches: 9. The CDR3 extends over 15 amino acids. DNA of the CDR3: TGTGCCAGCTCAGCGCGGGACAGCTTAGACTATGGCTACACCTTC. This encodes CASSARDSLDYGYTF.

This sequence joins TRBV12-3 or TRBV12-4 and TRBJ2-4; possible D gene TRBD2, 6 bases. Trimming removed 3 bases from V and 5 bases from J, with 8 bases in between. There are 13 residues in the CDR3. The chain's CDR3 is CASSLTGENIQYF. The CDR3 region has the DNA TGTGCCAGCAGTTTGACGGGGGAAAACATTCAGTACTTC.

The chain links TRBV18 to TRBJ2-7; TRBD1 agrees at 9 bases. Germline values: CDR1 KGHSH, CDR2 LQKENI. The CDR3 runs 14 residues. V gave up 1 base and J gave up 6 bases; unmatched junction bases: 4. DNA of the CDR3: TGTGCCAGCTCACCACAGGGACAGGGAGGCGAGCAGTACGTC. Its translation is CASSPQGQGGEQYV.